This entry is about one TCR beta chain. The data derive from a study of siplizumab effects on memory and regulatory T cells. Trimming took 4 bases from V and 4 from J; bases not matched to a gene: 8. This CDR3 region has 17 residues. Germline V gives CDR1 MGHRA, CDR2 YSYEKL. Assay: immunoSEQ multiplex PCR; the TCRdb copy retains only in-frame clones and omits some. The top ten hold about 1.2% of the sample, which has roughly 93,000 clones, 85% to 95% seen once. The rearrangement uses TRBV4-1 and TRBJ1-6, with 9 positions matching TRBD1. What was sequenced was non-Treg CD4+ T cells sorted from blood. This clonotype was sampled from a human donor in good health. CDR3 sequence (DNA): TGCGCCAGCAGCCGCCTGAGGACAGGGGAATATAATTCACCCCTCCACTTT. This sequence encodes CASSRLRTGEYNSPLHF.